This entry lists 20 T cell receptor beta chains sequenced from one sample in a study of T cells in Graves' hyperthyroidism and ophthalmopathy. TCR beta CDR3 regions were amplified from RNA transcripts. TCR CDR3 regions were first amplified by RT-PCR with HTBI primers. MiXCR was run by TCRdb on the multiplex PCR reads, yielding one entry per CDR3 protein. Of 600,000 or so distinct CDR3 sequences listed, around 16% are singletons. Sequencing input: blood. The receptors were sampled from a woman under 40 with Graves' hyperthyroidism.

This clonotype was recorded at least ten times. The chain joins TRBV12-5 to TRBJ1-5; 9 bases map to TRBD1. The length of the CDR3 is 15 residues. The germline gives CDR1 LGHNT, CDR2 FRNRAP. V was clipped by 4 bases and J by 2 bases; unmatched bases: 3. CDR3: CASGWGQGGNQPQHF. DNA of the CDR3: TGTGCTAGTGGTTGGGGACAGGGAGGCAATCAGCCCCAGCATTTT.

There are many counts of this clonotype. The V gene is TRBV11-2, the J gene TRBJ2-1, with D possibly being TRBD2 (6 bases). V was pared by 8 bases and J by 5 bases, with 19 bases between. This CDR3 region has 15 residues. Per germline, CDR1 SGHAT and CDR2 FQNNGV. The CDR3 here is CASCYGAGRDNEQFF. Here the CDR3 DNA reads TGTGCCAGCTGCTACGGGGCGGGACGGGACAATGAGCAGTTCTTC.

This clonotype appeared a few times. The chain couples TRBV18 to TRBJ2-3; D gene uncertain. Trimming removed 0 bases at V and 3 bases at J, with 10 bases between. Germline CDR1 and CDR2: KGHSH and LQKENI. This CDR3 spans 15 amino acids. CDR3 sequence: CASSPPSDLTDTQYF. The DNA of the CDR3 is TGTGCCAGCTCACCACCTTCGGACCTTACAGATACGCAGTATTTT.

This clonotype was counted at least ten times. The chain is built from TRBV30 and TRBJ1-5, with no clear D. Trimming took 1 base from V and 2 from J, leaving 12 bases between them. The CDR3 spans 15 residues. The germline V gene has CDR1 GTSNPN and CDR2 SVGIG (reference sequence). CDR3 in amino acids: CAWSDGGLGNQPQHF. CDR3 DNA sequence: TGTGCCTGGAGTGACGGTGGACTTGGCAATCAGCCCCAGCATTTT.

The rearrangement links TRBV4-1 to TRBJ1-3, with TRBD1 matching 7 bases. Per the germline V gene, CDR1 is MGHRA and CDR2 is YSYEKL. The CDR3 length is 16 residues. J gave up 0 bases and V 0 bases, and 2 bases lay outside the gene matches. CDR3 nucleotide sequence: TGCGCCAGCAGCCAAGAGGGGACAGCCTCTGGAAACACCATATATTTT. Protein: CASSQEGTASGNTIYF.

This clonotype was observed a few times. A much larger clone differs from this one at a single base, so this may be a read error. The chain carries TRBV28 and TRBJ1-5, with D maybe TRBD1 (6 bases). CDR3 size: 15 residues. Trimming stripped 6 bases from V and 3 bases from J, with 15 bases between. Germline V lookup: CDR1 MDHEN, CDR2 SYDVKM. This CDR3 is CASRDRRAFNQPQHF. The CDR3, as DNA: TGTGCCAGCAGAGACAGGCGGGCCTTCAATCAGCCCCAGCATTTT. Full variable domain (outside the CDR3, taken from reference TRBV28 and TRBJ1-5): DVKVTQSSRYLVKRTGEKVFLECVQDMDHENMFWYRQDPGLGLRLIYFSYDVKMKEKGDIPEGYSVSREKKERFSLILESASTNQTSMYLCASRDRRAFNQPQHFGDGTRLSIL.

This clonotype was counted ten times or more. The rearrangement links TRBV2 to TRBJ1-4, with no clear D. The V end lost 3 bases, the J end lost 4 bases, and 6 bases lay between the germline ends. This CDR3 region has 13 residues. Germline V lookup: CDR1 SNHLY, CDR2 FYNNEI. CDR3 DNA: TGTGCCAGCAGTGATCTGGGTAATGAAAAACTGTTTTTT. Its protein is CASSDLGNEKLFF. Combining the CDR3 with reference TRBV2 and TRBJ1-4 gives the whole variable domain EPEVTQTPSHQVTQMGQEVILRCVPISNHLYFYWYRQILGQKVEFLVSFYNNEISEKSEIFDDQFSVERPDGSNFTLKIRSTKLEDSAMYFCASSDLGNEKLFFGSGTQLSVL.

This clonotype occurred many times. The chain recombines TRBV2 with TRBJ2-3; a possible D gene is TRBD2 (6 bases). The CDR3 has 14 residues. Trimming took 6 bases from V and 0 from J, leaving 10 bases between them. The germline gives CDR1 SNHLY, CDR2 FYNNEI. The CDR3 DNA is TGTGCCAGCAGGATAGCGGCTAGCACAGATACGCAGTATTTT. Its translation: CASRIAASTDTQYF.

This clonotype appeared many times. The CDR3 DNA reads TGCAGCGTTAGTTCCGGGACGGATTCCTACGAGCAGTACTTC. This encodes CSVSSGTDSYEQYF. V and J are TRBV29-1 and TRBJ2-7; D tentatively fits TRBD1 or TRBD2 (5 bases each). CDR1 SQVTM and CDR2 ANQGSEA come from the germline V gene. The CDR3 consists of 14 residues. Trimming removed 5 bases at V and 1 base at J, with 15 bases between.

This chain's CDR3 is CASSLWGWRAYEQYF. DNA for the CDR3: TGTGCCAGCAGTTTGTGGGGTTGGCGGGCCTACGAGCAGTACTTC. The gene calls are TRBV28 and TRBJ2-7, with D possibly being TRBD2 (5 bases). CDR3 length equals 15 residues. Germline CDR1 and CDR2: MDHEN and SYDVKM. V lost 3 bases and J 2 bases, leaving 14 bases between the germline ends.

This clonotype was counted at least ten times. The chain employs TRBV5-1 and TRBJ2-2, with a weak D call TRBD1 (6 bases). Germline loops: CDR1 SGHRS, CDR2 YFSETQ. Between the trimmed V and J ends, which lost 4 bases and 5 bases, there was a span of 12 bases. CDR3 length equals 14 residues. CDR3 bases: TGCGCCAGCAGCATAGGGGACATTACCGGGGAGCTGTTTTTT. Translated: CASSIGDITGELFF.

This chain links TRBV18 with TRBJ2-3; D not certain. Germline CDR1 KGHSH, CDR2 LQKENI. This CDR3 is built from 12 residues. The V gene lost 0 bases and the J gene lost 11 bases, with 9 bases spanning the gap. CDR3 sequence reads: CASSPPSRGQYF. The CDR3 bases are TGTGCCAGCTCACCACCAAGCCGAGGGCAGTATTTT.

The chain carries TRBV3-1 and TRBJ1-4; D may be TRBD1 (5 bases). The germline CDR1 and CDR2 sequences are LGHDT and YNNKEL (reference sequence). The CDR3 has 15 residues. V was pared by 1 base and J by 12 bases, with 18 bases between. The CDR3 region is CASSQARDSNGQLFF. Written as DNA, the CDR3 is TGTGCCAGCAGCCAAGCCAGGGACTCCAACGGTCAACTGTTTTTT. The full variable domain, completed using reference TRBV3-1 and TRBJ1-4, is DTAVSQTPKYLVTQMGNDKSIKCEQNLGHDTMYWYKQDSKKFLKIMFSYNNKELIINETVPNRFSPKSPDKAHLNLHINSLELGDSAVYFCASSQARDSNGQLFFGSGTQLSVL.

As DNA, the CDR3 is TGTGCCAGTAGTATAGGCACCGGGACAGGAGTTAAGCAGTTCTTC. This sequence encodes CASSIGTGTGVKQFF. V is TRBV19 and J is TRBJ2-1; 8 positions agree with TRBD1. The CDR3 extends over 15 amino acids. Trimming removed 1 base from V and 11 bases from J; junction bases left unmatched: 10. CDR1 LNHDA and CDR2 SQIVND come from the germline V gene (reference sequence).

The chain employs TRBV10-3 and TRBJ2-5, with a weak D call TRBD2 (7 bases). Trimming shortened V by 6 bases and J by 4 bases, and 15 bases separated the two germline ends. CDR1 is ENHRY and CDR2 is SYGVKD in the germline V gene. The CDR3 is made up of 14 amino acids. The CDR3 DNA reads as TGTGCCATCAGCCGAGGGGGGGCAGTAGAGACCCAGTACTTC. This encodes CAISRGGAVETQYF.

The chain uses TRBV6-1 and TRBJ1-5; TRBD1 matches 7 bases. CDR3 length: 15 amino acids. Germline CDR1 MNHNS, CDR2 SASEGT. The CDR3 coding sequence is TGTGTCATCAGTAGACAGGGTGTGGGCAATCAGCCCCAGCATTTT. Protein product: CVISRQGVGNQPQHF.

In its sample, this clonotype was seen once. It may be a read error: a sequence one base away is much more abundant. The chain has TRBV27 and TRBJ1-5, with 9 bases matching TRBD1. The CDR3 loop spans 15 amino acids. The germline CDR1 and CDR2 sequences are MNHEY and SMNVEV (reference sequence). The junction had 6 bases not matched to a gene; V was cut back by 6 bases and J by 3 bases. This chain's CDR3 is CASSPGQGHNQPQHF. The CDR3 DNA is TGTGCCAGCAGCCCCGGACAGGGGCACAATCAGCCCCAGCATTTT.

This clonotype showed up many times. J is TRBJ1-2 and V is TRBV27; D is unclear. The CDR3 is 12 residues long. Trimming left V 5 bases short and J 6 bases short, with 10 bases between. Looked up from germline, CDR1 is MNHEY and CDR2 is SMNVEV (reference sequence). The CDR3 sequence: CASSPSGHGYTF. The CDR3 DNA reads TGTGCCAGCAGTCCCTCGGGCCATGGCTACACCTTC.

The CDR3 DNA follows: TGCAGTGCTACTAGCGGGAGTAGGACCGGGGAGCTGTTTTTT. Its protein product is CSATSGSRTGELFF. The chain uses TRBV20-1 and TRBJ2-2; 10 bases are shared with TRBD2. The CDR3 totals 14 residues. Trimming removed 4 bases from V and 5 bases from J; junction bases left unmatched: 4. Germline V gene lookup returns CDR1 DFQATT and CDR2 SNEGSKA (reference sequence).

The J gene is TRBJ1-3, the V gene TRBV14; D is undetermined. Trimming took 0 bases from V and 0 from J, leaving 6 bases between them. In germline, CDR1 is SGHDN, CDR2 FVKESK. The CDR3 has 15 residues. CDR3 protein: CASSQDMISGNTIYF. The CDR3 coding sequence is TGTGCCAGCAGCCAAGATATGATCTCTGGAAACACCATATATTTT.